These 14 T cell receptor beta chains share one sample of origin, sequenced in a study of blood T cell repertoires in COVID-19. TCRdb's copy holds only in-frame clones and misses some; the assay was immunoSEQ multiplex PCR. The data contain about 160,000 clones, approximately 92% of them singletons. Sequencing was done on a sample of peripheral blood. The receptors stem from a woman aged 45-65 years with acute or convalescent COVID-19.

The chain is built from TRBV7-2 and TRBJ1-5; 9 nucleotides match TRBD1. Per germline, CDR1 SGHTA and CDR2 FQGNSA. CDR3 length: 19 residues. V dropped 4 bases and J dropped 2; count of bases not matched to a gene: 15. The CDR3 nucleotides read TGTGCCAGCAGCTCTCCGACAGGGGGAAGCTTTATTGGCAATCAGCCCCAGCATTTT. It yields the protein CASSSPTGGSFIGNQPQHF.

The chain employs TRBV6-5 and TRBJ1-4; 8 bases are shared with TRBD1. The CDR3 is made up of 14 amino acids. V gave up 5 bases and J gave up 10 bases; unmatched junction bases: 9. CDR1 MNHEY and CDR2 SVGAGI come from the germline V gene. The CDR3 bases are TGTGCCAGCAGTAGACAGGGGTATCCTGGAAAACTGTTTTTT. It codes for CASSRQGYPGKLFF.

This clone occurred a few times. V usage is TRBV15 and J usage is TRBJ2-5; 9 nucleotides match TRBD2. CDR1 and CDR2 from the germline V gene are LNHNV and YYDKDF (reference sequence). This CDR3 has 16 amino acids. Trimming at V came to 0 bases and at J to 5 bases, leaving 7 bases not matched to a gene. The CDR3 protein is CATSREGAGGLETQYF. CDR3 nucleotide sequence: TGTGCCACCAGCAGAGAGGGGGCGGGAGGGTTGGAGACCCAGTACTTC.

V usage is TRBV28 and J usage is TRBJ2-1; 9 nucleotides agree with TRBD2. V gave up 4 bases and J gave up 6 bases; unmatched junction bases: 10. Germline-derived CDR1 and CDR2 are MDHEN and SYDVKM. This CDR3 comprises 16 residues. The chain's CDR3 is CASSSQAGREGNEQFF. In DNA form, the CDR3 reads TGTGCCAGCAGTTCCCAAGCCGGGCGGGAGGGCAATGAGCAGTTCTTC.

The rearrangement uses TRBV3-1 (or the pseudogene TRBV3-2) and TRBJ2-3, with 10 bases matching TRBD2. The CDR3 runs 16 residues. CDR1 is LGHDT and CDR2 is YNNKEL in the germline V gene (reference sequence). Losses at the gene ends were 3 bases for V and 6 bases for J; bases not matched to a gene: 9. CDR3 sequence (DNA): TGTGCCAGCAGCCACCCGGGACTAGCGCATTCGGATACGCAGTATTTT. Amino acids: CASSHPGLAHSDTQYF.

The genes are TRBV10-2 and TRBJ2-2; 8 bases map to TRBD1. Germline assignment: CDR1 WSHSY and CDR2 SAAADI. Losses at the gene ends were 6 bases for V and 2 bases for J; bases not matched to a gene: 8. The CDR3 runs 16 residues. The CDR3 bases are TGCGCCAGCAGGAACAACGACAGGGGAAACACCGGGGAGCTGTTTTTT. It codes for CASRNNDRGNTGELFF.

This chain links TRBV7-9 with TRBJ1-3; D uncertain. Germline V CDR1 and CDR2: SEHNR, FQNEAQ (reference sequence). Trimming removed 10 bases at V and 8 bases at J, with 18 bases between. This CDR3 comprises 13 residues. The CDR3 DNA follows: TGTGCCACGAGGGTACTCTACGGGGACACCATATATTTT. Translating it yields CATRVLYGDTIYF.

The chain links TRBV7-9 to TRBJ1-2; 7 positions match TRBD1. The CDR3 loop spans 15 amino acids. Losses at the gene ends were 3 bases for V and 3 bases for J; bases not matched to a gene: 7. Germline loops: CDR1 SEHNR, CDR2 FQNEAQ (reference sequence). The CDR3 is CASSFGDTGDYGYTF. The CDR3 DNA follows: TGTGCCAGCAGCTTTGGGGATACAGGGGACTATGGCTACACCTTC.

The chain has TRBV29-1 and TRBJ1-2; D is perhaps TRBD1 (6 bases). Trimming took 6 bases from V and 4 from J, leaving 18 bases between them. The CDR3 is 14 residues long. Germline loops: CDR1 SQVTM, CDR2 ANQGSEA. The CDR3 DNA is TGCAGCGTCGGTAGAGGGGGTAAGGGCTATGGCTACACCTTC. Translating it yields CSVGRGGKGYGYTF.

The gene calls are TRBV4-2 and TRBJ1-4; D is unclear. V lost 5 bases to trimming and J lost 2 bases, with 15 bases between them. The CDR3 contains 16 residues. The germline V gene has CDR1 LGHNA and CDR2 YNFKEQ. The CDR3 region has the DNA TGTGCCAGCAGCTGGCGAGGGTATCGTACTAATGAAAAACTGTTTTTT. This gives the protein CASSWRGYRTNEKLFF.

The chain joins TRBV4-1 to TRBJ1-1; 7 positions agree with TRBD1. CDR1 and CDR2 (germline): MGHRA, YSYEKL. CDR3 size: 14 residues. With 0 bases clipped from V and 4 bases from J, the junction kept 2 bases outside the gene matches. CDR3 DNA: TGCGCCAGCAGCCAAGAGACAGGGACCACTGAAGCTTTCTTT. Its translation: CASSQETGTTEAFF.

J is TRBJ1-6 and V is TRBV7-3; no definite D call. CDR3 length equals 15 residues. V shed 5 bases and J shed 10 bases, with 18 bases lying between them. The germline V gene has CDR1 SGHTA and CDR2 FQGTGA. The CDR3 coding sequence is TGTGCCAGCAGCCATGGTACTCGGAGGGAGTCACCCCTCCACTTT. It encodes CASSHGTRRESPLHF.

The CDR3 bases are TGTGCCAGCAGCTTACAGGGAGGCCATAATTCACCCCTCCACTTT. It is translated as CASSLQGGHNSPLHF. The V and J genes are TRBV7-2 and TRBJ1-6, with a possible D match to TRBD1 (5 bases). The length of the CDR3 is 15 residues. Germline V gives CDR1 SGHTA, CDR2 FQGNSA. With 2 bases removed from V and 5 bases from J, the gap between germline ends came to 10 bases. The entire variable domain, with the rest obtained from reference TRBV7-2 and TRBJ1-6, is as follows: GAGVSQSPSNKVTEKGKDVELRCDPISGHTALYWYRQSLGQGLEFLIYFQGNSAPDKSGLPSDRFSAERTGGSVSTLTIQRTQQEDSAVYLCASSLQGGHNSPLHFGNGTRLTVT.

This chain uses TRBV7-3 with TRBJ1-2; unclear D gene. The CDR3 runs 13 residues. Trimming pared 4 bases from V and 8 bases from J, leaving 14 bases between. The V gene's germline CDR1 is SGHTA and CDR2 FQGTGA. The DNA of the CDR3 is TGTGCCAGCAGCTCTTCCGGGTCGCGGGGCTACACCTTC. It yields the protein CASSSSGSRGYTF.